These 9 T cell receptor beta chains came from one sample sequenced in a study of blood T cells in healthy people across ages. A J-beta primer mix and a sample-barcoded 5' primer were used in a second PCR of about 7 to 12 cycles. MiXCR, applied by TCRdb to the 5' RACE reads, yields one record per CDR3 protein. The table has about 1.7 million distinct CDR3 sequences, approximately 28% seen once. The sequenced sample consisted of blood. The receptors stem from a young woman in good health.

The chain joins TRBV11-1 to TRBJ2-7; 8 nucleotides align to TRBD1. This CDR3 is built from 15 residues. Germline assignment: CDR1 SGHAT and CDR2 FQDESV (reference sequence). Trimming removed 4 bases from V and 8 bases from J; junction bases left unmatched: 13. CDR3 in DNA: TGTGCCAGCAGCTCCTCTCGGACAGGGACAGGAAAGCAGTACTTC. Translation: CASSSSRTGTGKQYF.

The rearrangement uses TRBV20-1 and TRBJ2-7; 7 bases are shared with TRBD2. J gave up 6 bases and V 7 bases, and 9 bases lay outside the gene matches. The CDR3 has 12 residues. Germline CDR1 is DFQATT and CDR2 is SNEGSKA (reference sequence). Here the CDR3 DNA reads TGCAGTGTATTAAGCGGGACTCGCGAGCAGTACTTC. This gives the protein CSVLSGTREQYF.

To note about this clonotype: The junction shows a germline mismatch at one end, possibly a read error. This sequence joins TRBV5-1 and TRBJ1-5; D remains unclear. The CDR3 extends over 13 amino acids. Germline V gene data show CDR1 as SGHRS and CDR2 as YFSETQ. In nucleotides, the CDR3 is TGCGCCAGCAGAGAAGGTAGCAATCAGTCCCAGCATTTT. Encoded protein: CASREGSNQSQHF.

The gene calls are TRBV6-5 and TRBJ2-1; weak D call: TRBD2 (5 bases). V gave up 6 bases and J gave up 13 bases, with 16 bases separating them. There are 12 residues in the CDR3. In germline, CDR1 is MNHEY, CDR2 SVGAGI. Here the CDR3 reads CASSPSGETQFF. CDR3 coding DNA: TGTGCCAGCAGCCCCAGTGGGGAGACCCAGTTCTTC.

This clonotype appeared a few times. This chain joins TRBV9 and TRBJ2-5; D gene ambiguous. The CDR3 covers 14 residues. CDR1 and CDR2 from the germline V gene are SGDLS and YYNGEE. The germline V and J ends were trimmed by 0 bases and 0 bases, with 6 bases remaining between them. This CDR3 is CASSVAAYQETQYF. The CDR3 DNA is TGTGCCAGCAGCGTAGCTGCGTACCAAGAGACCCAGTACTTC.

A note on this clonotype: This sequence may be a read error, since a much larger clone differs from it by one base. The chain couples TRBV15 to TRBJ1-2; D not resolved. In germline, CDR1 is LNHNV, CDR2 YYDKDF (reference sequence). CDR3 size: 10 residues. The CDR3 spells CATGRDGYTF. CDR3 DNA: TGTGCCACCGGCAGAGACGGCTACACCTTC.

The V gene is TRBV7-8, the J gene TRBJ2-7; D is possibly TRBD1 (6 bases). The ends were cut back, 5 bases at V and 2 bases at J, with 19 bases in the middle. Per germline, CDR1 SGHVS and CDR2 FQNEAQ. CDR3 length: 16 residues. CDR3 nucleotides: TGTGCCAGCAGCCCCAACAGGGCGCTAAGGCCCTACGAGCAGTACTTC. Protein: CASSPNRALRPYEQYF.

The genes are TRBV10-3 and TRBJ1-1; D is undetermined. Looked up from germline, CDR1 is ENHRY and CDR2 is SYGVKD. The V end lost 4 bases, the J end lost 7 bases, and 16 bases lay between the germline ends. CDR3 length equals 14 residues. CDR3 region: CAISGLGRLDEAFF. CDR3 nucleotide sequence: TGTGCCATCAGTGGACTGGGGAGGCTCGATGAAGCTTTCTTT.

The sample holds many counts of this clonotype. This chain links TRBV27 with TRBJ1-5; D unresolved. Germline CDR1 and CDR2: MNHEY and SMNVEV (reference sequence). V was cut by 2 bases and J by 6 bases, with 8 bases left in between. This CDR3 has 13 amino acids. In DNA form, the CDR3 reads TGTGCCAGCAGTTTAGTGGGAGCTCAGCCCCAGCATTTT. This encodes CASSLVGAQPQHF.